A single sample is the source of the 25 T cell receptor beta chains below, sequenced in a study of T cell repertoires in cytomegalovirus infection. One entry per CDR3 protein results from TCRdb running MiXCR on the reads. The table includes approximately 750,000 distinct CDR3 sequences, 35% detected once. Sequencing was done on a sample of PBMCs. All receptors come from a human donor in good health (CMV status not recorded). Some clones in this sample may be carry-over from other donors' samples.

The gene calls are TRBV10-3 and TRBJ1-3; D unclear. Trimming shortened V by 3 bases and J by 1 base, and 13 bases separated the two germline ends. This CDR3 spans 16 amino acids. CDR1 is ENHRY and CDR2 is SYGVKD in the germline V gene. As DNA, the CDR3 is TGTGCCATCAGTGATGTCGGAAGGCCTTCTGGAAACACCATATATTTT. The encoded protein is CAISDVGRPSGNTIYF.

V and J are TRBV6-1 and TRBJ1-6, with D possibly TRBD1 on 5 matching bases. The germline CDR1 and CDR2 sequences are MNHNS and SASEGT. V was clipped by 5 bases and J by 5 bases, with 31 bases between them. This CDR3 region has 21 residues. The CDR3 region has the DNA TGTGCCAGCAGTTACCGACCTCCGGGACTTAACTATGGGAAGAATAATTCACCCCTCCACTTT. Protein: CASSYRPPGLNYGKNNSPLHF.

V and J are TRBV6-6 and TRBJ2-5; D not certain. The CDR3 loop spans 13 amino acids. Trimming took off 7 bases at V and 7 bases at J, with 16 bases between the two ends. Per germline, CDR1 MNHNY and CDR2 SVGAGI (reference sequence). The CDR3 bases are TGTGCCAGCACCTCGGACGACTTGGGGACCCAGTACTTC. Its translation is CASTSDDLGTQYF.

The rearrangement links TRBV5-1 to TRBJ2-4; 8 bases agree with TRBD2. The junction had 6 bases not matched to a gene; V was cut back by 0 bases and J by 4 bases. CDR3 length: 16 residues. Germline V lookup: CDR1 SGHRS, CDR2 YFSETQ. Here the CDR3 reads CASSLGTGGEKNIQYF. CDR3 nucleotide sequence: TGCGCCAGCAGCTTGGGGACGGGGGGGGAGAAAAACATTCAGTACTTC.

The chain carries TRBV6-1 and TRBJ1-5; 9 bases line up with TRBD1. Germline loops: CDR1 MNHNS, CDR2 SASEGT. The junction had 6 bases not matched to a gene; V was cut back by 7 bases and J by 5 bases. This CDR3 is built from 14 residues. The CDR3, as DNA: TGTGCCAGCATTGACGGACAGGGGTATCAGCCCCAGCATTTT. It is translated as CASIDGQGYQPQHF.

The V call is TRBV27, the J call TRBJ1-5; D might be TRBD1 (6 bases). V was pared by 5 bases and J by 5 bases, with 22 bases between. From germline, CDR1 is MNHEY and CDR2 SMNVEV (reference sequence). This CDR3 spans 17 amino acids. In DNA form, the CDR3 reads TGTGCCAGCAGTCCCGAATTCGACAGGCGGGACGATCAGCCCCAGCATTTT. The encoded protein is CASSPEFDRRDDQPQHF.

This clonotype was observed a few times. V and J are TRBV23-1 and TRBJ2-4; no firm D call. TRBV23-1 is an ORF; its function is uncertain. The CDR3 is 13 residues long. The germline V and J ends were trimmed by 6 bases and 4 bases, with 10 bases remaining between them. CDR3: CASRHIAKNIQYF. Here the CDR3 DNA reads TGCGCCAGCAGGCACATTGCGAAAAACATTCAGTACTTC.

This chain joins TRBV4-1 and TRBJ1-2, with TRBD1 matching over 8 bases. Trimming at V came to 3 bases and at J to 4 bases, leaving 16 bases not matched to a gene. The germline V gene has CDR1 MGHRA and CDR2 YSYEKL. The CDR3 length is 18 residues. CDR3: CASSHFRQGRNTGYGYTF. The CDR3 nucleotides read TGCGCCAGCAGCCACTTTAGACAGGGGAGGAATACGGGCTATGGCTACACCTTC.

The V call is TRBV7-9, the J call TRBJ2-1, with D possibly TRBD2 on 5 matching bases. Germline CDR1 and CDR2: SEHNR and FQNEAQ (reference sequence). Trimming left V 5 bases short and J 4 bases short, with 15 bases between. The CDR3 loop spans 15 amino acids. The CDR3 nucleotides read TGTGCCAGCAGCCGCCATTACCGGGGATACAATGAGCAGTTCTTC. Its protein is CASSRHYRGYNEQFF.

The sample holds a few counts of this clonotype. This sequence joins TRBV7-4 and TRBJ2-2; D is uncertain. Germline V gives CDR1 SGHVT, CDR2 SQSDAQ. This CDR3 contains 17 residues. The ends were cut back, 6 bases at V and 2 bases at J, with 19 bases in the middle. Written as DNA, the CDR3 is TGTGCCAGCAGGAGCAATGTGGTACTCCATAACACCGGGGAGCTGTTTTTT. Its translation is CASRSNVVLHNTGELFF.

J is TRBJ1-5 and V is TRBV12-3 or TRBV12-4; possible D gene TRBD1, 5 bases. CDR3 size: 13 residues. The V gene lost 3 bases and the J gene lost 11 bases, with 14 bases spanning the gap. CDR3 DNA: TGTGCCAGCAGTTTTGACGGGGCCGTGGCCCAGCATTTT. Amino acid sequence: CASSFDGAVAQHF.

This clonotype was seen a handful of times. The chain carries TRBV7-9 and TRBJ2-5, with 8 positions matching TRBD1. Per the germline V gene, CDR1 is SEHNR and CDR2 is FQNEAQ (reference sequence). V lost 4 bases and J lost 2; bases outside the gene matches: 12. The CDR3 totals 17 residues. The CDR3 DNA reads as TGTGCCAGCAGCTCCACGGAAGGACAGGGAGTACAAGAGACCCAGTACTTC. Amino acid sequence: CASSSTEGQGVQETQYF.

This clonotype occurred a few times. The chain combines TRBV7-2 with TRBJ2-5; 7 nucleotides align to TRBD2. The trim removed 0 bases at V and 5 bases at J, leaving 12 bases unmatched. The CDR3 has 17 residues. In germline, CDR1 is SGHTA, CDR2 FQGNSA. This CDR3 reads CASSLASGTQPKETQYF. The CDR3 nucleotides are TGTGCCAGCAGCTTAGCCAGCGGGACCCAACCGAAGGAGACCCAGTACTTC.

The chain uses TRBV7-2 and TRBJ2-3; 10 bases agree with TRBD1. Germline V lookup: CDR1 SGHTA, CDR2 FQGNSA. Trimming cost V 1 base and J 6 bases; bases outside gene matches: 22. This CDR3 region has 21 residues. The CDR3 DNA reads as TGTGCCAGCAGCTTAGTTGGCTCGGGGTTGGGGTGGGACAGGGGTAAGGATACGCAGTATTTT. Its protein product is CASSLVGSGLGWDRGKDTQYF.

This clonotype was seen more than once but under ten times. The rearrangement uses TRBV29-1 and TRBJ2-1, with TRBD2 matching 7 bases. The CDR3 contains 14 residues. J gave up 2 bases and V 4 bases, and 5 bases lay outside the gene matches. The germline V gene encodes CDR1 SQVTM and CDR2 ANQGSEA. CDR3 sequence: CSVASGRTYNEQFF. Here the CDR3 DNA reads TGCAGCGTTGCTTCCGGGAGGACCTACAATGAGCAGTTCTTC.

Many counts were recorded for this clonotype. This chain links TRBV10-3 with TRBJ2-5; D remains ambiguous. The V gene's germline CDR1 is ENHRY and CDR2 SYGVKD. This CDR3 is 11 amino acids long. V was pared by 3 bases and J by 6 bases, with 5 bases between. The CDR3 DNA sequence: TGTGCCATCAGTGACCTGAAGACCCAGTACTTC. Protein sequence: CAISDLKTQYF.

This clonotype was seen more than once but under ten times. This chain links TRBV28 with TRBJ1-2, with a weak D call TRBD1 (6 bases). The CDR3 runs to 11 residues. Germline assignment: CDR1 MDHEN and CDR2 SYDVKM. V was cut by 6 bases and J by 8 bases, with 10 bases left in between. The CDR3 DNA is TGTGCCAGCAGCTACAGGGAGGGCTACACCTTC. Protein: CASSYREGYTF.

V gene TRBV20-1 combines with J gene TRBJ2-3, with 9 bases lining up with TRBD2. The CDR3 totals 14 residues. V was clipped by 6 bases and J by 6 bases; unmatched bases: 10. Germline V gene sequence: CDR1 DFQATT, CDR2 SNEGSKA (reference sequence). The chain's CDR3 is CSAPRAGGPDTQYF. The CDR3, as DNA: TGCAGTGCCCCCCGGGCGGGGGGGCCCGATACGCAGTATTTT.

This clonotype was counted many times. CDR3 DNA sequence: TGTGCCAGCAGCTTAGCAGGGTCGGAACTTAACTATGGCTACACCTTC. It codes for CASSLAGSELNYGYTF. The gene calls are TRBV7-8 and TRBJ1-2, with unresolved D. CDR1 and CDR2 from the germline V gene are SGHVS and FQNEAQ. The CDR3 is made up of 16 amino acids. V lost 0 bases to trimming and J lost 1 base, with 12 bases between them.

This clonotype was picked up a small number of times. The rearrangement links TRBV5-1 to TRBJ2-4, with 12 nucleotides matching TRBD2. The ends lost 4 bases at V and 8 bases at J; junction bases unmatched: 13. This CDR3 spans 17 amino acids. CDR1 and CDR2 from the germline V gene are SGHRS and YFSETQ. The CDR3 nucleotides read TGCGCCAGCAGCGCCCAACCGCTGACTAGCGGGGGAGACATTCAGTACTTC. Residues: CASSAQPLTSGGDIQYF.

This clonotype was detected only a few times. The chain carries TRBV12-3 or TRBV12-4 and TRBJ2-7; D remains unclear. CDR3 length: 13 amino acids. The germline V and J ends were trimmed by 2 bases and 4 bases, with 9 bases remaining between them. The CDR3 loop is CASSLNLGYEQYF. The DNA of the CDR3 is TGTGCCAGCAGTTTAAATTTAGGTTACGAGCAGTACTTC.

The chain is built from TRBV10-3 and TRBJ2-6; no clear D. CDR3 length: 14 amino acids. The V gene lost 3 bases and the J gene lost 0 bases, with 3 bases spanning the gap. Germline CDR1 ENHRY, CDR2 SYGVKD. CDR3 protein: CAISDTSGANVLTF. The CDR3 bases are TGTGCCATCAGTGACACCTCTGGGGCCAACGTCCTGACTTTC.

This chain uses TRBV2 with TRBJ1-2; no definite D call. CDR1 SNHLY and CDR2 FYNNEI come from the germline V gene. The germline V and J ends were trimmed by 1 base and 6 bases, with 9 bases remaining between them. This CDR3 is built from 13 residues. The CDR3 protein is CASSEGRRDGYTF. CDR3 sequence (DNA): TGTGCCAGCAGTGAAGGAAGACGAGATGGCTACACCTTC.

The gene calls are TRBV27 and TRBJ2-5; D might be TRBD1 or TRBD2, each matching 5 bases. The CDR3 length is 14 residues. Per the germline V gene, CDR1 is MNHEY and CDR2 is SMNVEV (reference sequence). Trimming stripped 3 bases from V and 5 bases from J, with 13 bases between. The CDR3 here is CASSFAEAGETQYF. The CDR3 bases are TGTGCCAGCAGTTTCGCGGAGGCAGGGGAGACCCAGTACTTC.

Of note for this clonotype: Mismatch with germline at one junction end may stem from a read error. The rearrangement uses TRBV6-5 and TRBJ1-6, with a possible D match to TRBD1 (6 bases). Germline V gene lookup returns CDR1 MNHEY and CDR2 SVGAGI. The CDR3 loop spans 18 amino acids. In DNA, the CDR3 is TGTTCCAGCAGTTACTCGGTGGGCAGGGGTTTGCGTAATTCACCCCTCCACTTT. This encodes CSSSYSVGRGLRNSPLHF.